A single sample gave rise to the 6 T cell receptor beta chains below, sequenced in a study of vaccination effects on CD4 cells after COVID-19. No antigen has been assigned to these receptors. TCRdb keeps only in-frame clones here, not all; method: immunoSEQ multiplex PCR. The sample contains approximately 50,000 clones, 60% to 85% of which appear only once. Following 10 days of culture, CD4+ T cells were isolated. Here the sequenced sample was CD4+ T cells from PBMCs cultured without peptide, taken before COVID-19 vaccination. These receptors came from a human donor who had a prior SARS-CoV-2 infection.

The chain links TRBV15 to TRBJ2-5, with 7 nucleotides matching TRBD2. This CDR3 has 15 residues. Germline CDR1 reads LNHNV; CDR2 reads YYDKDF (reference sequence). With 1 base clipped from V and 3 bases from J, the junction kept 5 bases outside the gene matches. The CDR3: CATSRGISGEETQYF. In DNA form, the CDR3 reads TGTGCCACCAGCAGAGGGATCAGCGGGGAAGAGACCCAGTACTTC.

The chain has TRBV2 and TRBJ1-4, with unresolved D. This CDR3 has 15 amino acids. CDR1 is SNHLY, CDR2 FYNNEI, per germline. Trimming stripped 5 bases from V and 5 bases from J, with 15 bases between. Here the CDR3 reads CASSPRPGVNEKLFF. Written as DNA, the CDR3 is TGTGCCAGCAGTCCCCGACCGGGCGTCAATGAAAAACTGTTTTTT.

This rearrangement joins TRBV10-3 to TRBJ2-7; 9 bases line up with TRBD2. The V segment lost 0 bases and the J segment 6 bases; nucleotides outside the gene matches: 9. This CDR3 is 16 amino acids long. In germline, CDR1 is ENHRY, CDR2 SYGVKD. In DNA, the CDR3 is TGTGCCATCAGTGAGTCTAGGGTAGCGGGGGTAGGCGAGCAGTACTTC. It is translated as CAISESRVAGVGEQYF.

This chain connects TRBV5-6 to TRBJ1-1; TRBD1 matches 7 bases. V lost 4 bases and J lost 6; bases outside the gene matches: 6. Germline assignment: CDR1 SGHDT and CDR2 YYEEEE. This CDR3 comprises 13 residues. The CDR3, as DNA: TGTGCCAGCAGCCGAGACAGGGTCTCTGAAGCTTTCTTT. It encodes CASSRDRVSEAFF.

This chain joins TRBV3-1 (or the pseudogene TRBV3-2) and TRBJ1-6; TRBD1 might be the D (6 bases). CDR3 length: 15 amino acids. V shed 2 bases and J shed 6 bases, with 11 bases lying between them. Germline values: CDR1 LGHDT, CDR2 YNNKEL (reference sequence). The CDR3 DNA reads TGTGCCAGCAGCCAAAGGGGGGGACCTAATTCACCCCTCCACTTT. Translated, it gives CASSQRGGPNSPLHF.

V gene TRBV9 combines with J gene TRBJ1-3, with D tentatively TRBD1 (5 bases). V lost 3 bases to trimming and J lost 2 bases, with 24 bases between them. The CDR3 sequence is 19 residues long. The germline V gene encodes CDR1 SGDLS and CDR2 YYNGEE. CDR3 sequence: CASSGERRLVGEAGNTIYF. Written as DNA, the CDR3 is TGTGCCAGCAGCGGAGAACGTAGGTTGGTGGGGGAGGCTGGAAACACCATATATTTT. Variable domain in full (rest from reference TRBV9 and TRBJ1-3): DSGVTQTPKHLITATGQRVTLRCSPRSGDLSVYWYQQSLDQGLQFLIQYYNGEERAKGNILERFSAQQFPDLHSELNLSSLELGDSALYFCASSGERRLVGEAGNTIYFGEGSWLTVV.